These 15 T cell receptor beta chains came from one sample sequenced in a study of human T cells and chemical hapten exposure. TCRdb analysed the RACE reads with MiXCR anew, one entry per CDR3 protein. In the table there are some 30,000 distinct CDR3 sequences, 5.8% of which are singletons. The sample's time point: patch test 3, about 24 weeks after DPC sensitization. Indicated treatment: therapeutic diphenylcyclopropenone sensitization with weekly scalp DPC. The sample consisted of whole blood, taken in connection with sensitization to the hapten diphenylcyclopropenone (DPC). All receptors derive from a man aged 30 to 45 with alopecia areata. Some clones in this sample may be carry-over from other donors' samples.

This clonotype was recorded at least ten times. V and J are TRBV6-1 and TRBJ2-2; 7 positions agree with TRBD1. The length of the CDR3 is 14 residues. In germline, CDR1 is MNHNS, CDR2 SASEGT. Losses at the gene ends were 5 bases for V and 3 bases for J; bases not matched to a gene: 3. CDR3: CASSITGDTGELFF. The CDR3 nucleotides are TGTGCCAGCAGTATCACAGGGGACACCGGGGAGCTGTTTTTT.

There are many counts of this clonotype. J is TRBJ2-3 and V is TRBV19; perhaps TRBD1 as D (6 bases). The CDR3 is 13 amino acids. Germline V gene data show CDR1 as LNHDA and CDR2 as SQIVND (reference sequence). Trimming stripped 9 bases from V and 4 bases from J, with 14 bases between. CDR3 in DNA: TGTGCCAGCACACCGGACAGATCAGATACGCAGTATTTT. It encodes CASTPDRSDTQYF.

This clonotype was counted many times. The chain carries TRBV20-1 and TRBJ1-1, with TRBD1 matching 8 bases. J lost 5 bases, V lost 6 bases, and 5 bases had no gene match. Germline V gene sequence: CDR1 DFQATT, CDR2 SNEGSKA (reference sequence). This CDR3 is built from 12 residues. In nucleotides, the CDR3 is TGCAGTGCGGACAGGGATAGGACTGAAGCTTTCTTT. Its protein product is CSADRDRTEAFF.

This clonotype appeared many times. At one end the junction does not follow the germline gene, possibly because of a read error. The V and J genes are TRBV30 and TRBJ2-7; 7 nucleotides match TRBD1. Germline CDR1 and CDR2: GTSNPN and SVGIG (reference sequence). The CDR3 loop spans 11 amino acids. The DNA for the CDR3 is TGTGCCTGGAGTGAGAGGGACAGTGGGAGCTTC. It is translated as CAWSERDSGSF.

The table lists this clonotype with many counts. The gene calls are TRBV18 and TRBJ1-6; D unresolved. This CDR3 has 15 amino acids. Trimming shortened V by 3 bases and J by 0 bases, and 6 bases separated the two germline ends. Looked up from germline, CDR1 is KGHSH and CDR2 is LQKENI. Here the CDR3 reads CASSPSNSYNSPLHF. In nucleotides, the CDR3 is TGTGCCAGCTCACCGTCTAACTCCTATAATTCACCCCTCCACTTT.

This clonotype occurred many times. The chain has TRBV9 and TRBJ2-3; D ambiguous. This CDR3 has 13 amino acids. V was pared by 4 bases and J by 0 bases, with 6 bases between. Per the germline V gene, CDR1 is SGDLS and CDR2 is YYNGEE. In nucleotides, the CDR3 is TGTGCCAGCAGCCCGCCCAGCACAGATACGCAGTATTTT. Translation: CASSPPSTDTQYF.

The sample holds many counts of this clonotype. The rearrangement links TRBV10-3 to TRBJ1-1; D is uncertain. Germline V gene sequence: CDR1 ENHRY, CDR2 SYGVKD. This CDR3 has 13 residues. V dropped 3 bases and J dropped 1 base, with 6 bases sitting between them. The CDR3 DNA is TGTGCCATCAGTGAACGGGAGAACACTGAAGCTTTCTTT. It encodes CAISERENTEAFF.

This clonotype showed up many times. The V gene is TRBV11-2, the J gene TRBJ2-5; D may be TRBD1 (6 bases). V shed 5 bases and J shed 0 bases, with 10 bases lying between them. Germline V CDR1 and CDR2: SGHAT, FQNNGV. The CDR3 is made up of 14 amino acids. CDR3 DNA sequence: TGTGCCAGCAGCCCTACAGGGAACCAAGAGACCCAGTACTTC. This translates into CASSPTGNQETQYF.

The sample holds many counts of this clonotype. CDR3 loop: CATSDLQRGTYEQYF. The CDR3, as DNA: TGTGCCACCAGTGATTTGCAAAGGGGCACCTACGAGCAGTACTTC. The rearrangement uses TRBV24-1 and TRBJ2-7, with D maybe TRBD1 (5 bases). V was clipped by 0 bases and J by 2 bases, with 10 bases between them. Germline loops: CDR1 KGHDR, CDR2 SFDVKD. The CDR3 is 15 amino acids.

This clonotype has a count of ten or more. The chain carries TRBV6-2 or TRBV6-3 and TRBJ2-7; D is possibly TRBD1 or TRBD2 (5 bases each). The germline CDR1 and CDR2 sequences are MNHEY and SVGEGT. There are 13 residues in the CDR3. Trimming shortened V by 6 bases and J by 2 bases, and 11 bases separated the two germline ends. CDR3 sequence (DNA): TGTGCCAGCAGCCCCGGGACCGCCTACGAGCAGTACTTC. Translation gives CASSPGTAYEQYF.

A remark on this clonotype: A read error may explain this, as a much larger clone is one base away. The V gene is TRBV29-1, the J gene TRBJ2-2, with D possibly TRBD2 on 5 matching bases. Looked up from germline, CDR1 is SQVTM and CDR2 is ANQGSEA. This CDR3 is 14 amino acids long. The CDR3 DNA follows: TGCAGCGTCCTACATGGACTTAACACCGTGGAGCTGTTTTTT. This codes for CSVLHGLNTVELFF.

This clonotype was counted between two and nine times. The chain links TRBV10-3 to TRBJ2-2; TRBD1 agrees at 7 bases. Trimming at V came to 4 bases and at J to 0 bases, leaving 5 bases not matched to a gene. CDR1 and CDR2 (germline): ENHRY, SYGVKD. The CDR3 extends over 16 amino acids. The CDR3, as DNA: TGTGCCATCAGTGTGGACAGGATAGCGAACACCGGGGAGCTGTTTTTT. This codes for CAISVDRIANTGELFF.

The chain couples TRBV12-3 or TRBV12-4 to TRBJ2-7; D is undetermined. The CDR3 has 13 residues. Trimming left V 3 bases short and J 1 base short, with 7 bases between. CDR3 loop: CASSFGSSYEQYF. The DNA for the CDR3 is TGTGCCAGCAGTTTCGGGTCATCCTACGAGCAGTACTTC.

Comment on this clonotype: This may come from a read error, since a much larger clone is one base off. This sequence joins TRBV20-1 and TRBJ2-6, with TRBD1 matching 8 bases. V lost 6 bases to trimming and J lost 5 bases; unmatched junction nucleotides: 3. From germline, CDR1 is DFQATT and CDR2 SNEGSKA (reference sequence). The CDR3 spans 13 residues. CDR3 nucleotides: TGCAGTGCGACAGGGGTTAGGGCCAACGTCCTGACTTTC. The encoded protein is CSATGVRANVLTF.

The table lists this clonotype with many counts. CDR3 bases: TGCAGCGTTAGAATGGCGGGAGGCACAGATACGCAGTATTTT. It is translated as CSVRMAGGTDTQYF. This rearrangement joins TRBV29-1 to TRBJ2-3, with 7 bases lining up with TRBD2. Germline V lookup: CDR1 SQVTM, CDR2 ANQGSEA. After removal of 5 bases from V and 1 base from J, the junction contained 6 bases not matched to a gene. The CDR3 is made up of 14 amino acids.